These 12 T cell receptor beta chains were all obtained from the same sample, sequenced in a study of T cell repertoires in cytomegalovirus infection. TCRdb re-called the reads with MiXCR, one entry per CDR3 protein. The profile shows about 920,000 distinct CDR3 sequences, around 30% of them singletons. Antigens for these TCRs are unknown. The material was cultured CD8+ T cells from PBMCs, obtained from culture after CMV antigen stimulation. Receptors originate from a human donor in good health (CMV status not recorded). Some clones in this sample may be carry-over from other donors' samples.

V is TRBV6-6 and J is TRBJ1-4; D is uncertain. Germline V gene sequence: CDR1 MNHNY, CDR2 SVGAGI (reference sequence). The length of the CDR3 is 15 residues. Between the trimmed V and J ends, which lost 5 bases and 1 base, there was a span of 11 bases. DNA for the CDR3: TGTGCCAGCAGTGTGTCGGCCCAAACTAATGAAAAACTGTTTTTT. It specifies CASSVSAQTNEKLFF.

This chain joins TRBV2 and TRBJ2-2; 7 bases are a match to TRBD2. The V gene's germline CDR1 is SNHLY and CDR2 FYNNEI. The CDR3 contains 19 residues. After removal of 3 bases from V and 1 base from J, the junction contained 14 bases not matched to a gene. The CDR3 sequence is CASSDLSKAGVVNTGELFF. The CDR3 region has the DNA TGTGCCAGCAGTGACCTCTCGAAGGCGGGGGTAGTGAACACCGGGGAGCTGTTTTTT.

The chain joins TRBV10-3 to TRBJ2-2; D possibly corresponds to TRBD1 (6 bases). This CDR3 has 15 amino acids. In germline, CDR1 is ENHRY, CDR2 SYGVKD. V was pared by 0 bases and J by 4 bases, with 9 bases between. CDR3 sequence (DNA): TGTGCCATCAGTGAGTCGTCGGACAGCACCGGGGAGCTGTTTTTT. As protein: CAISESSDSTGELFF.

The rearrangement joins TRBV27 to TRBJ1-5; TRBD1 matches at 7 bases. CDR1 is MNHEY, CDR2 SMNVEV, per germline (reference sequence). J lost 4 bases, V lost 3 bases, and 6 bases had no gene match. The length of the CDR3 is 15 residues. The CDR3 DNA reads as TGTGCCAGCAGTTTTGGGACAGCTATTAATCAGCCCCAGCATTTT. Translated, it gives CASSFGTAINQPQHF.

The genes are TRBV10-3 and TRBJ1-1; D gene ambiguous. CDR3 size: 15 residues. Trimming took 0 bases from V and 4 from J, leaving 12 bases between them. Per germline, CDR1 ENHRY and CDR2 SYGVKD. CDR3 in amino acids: CAISESFRAGTEAFF. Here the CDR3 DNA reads TGTGCCATCAGTGAGTCTTTCCGGGCGGGCACTGAAGCTTTCTTT.

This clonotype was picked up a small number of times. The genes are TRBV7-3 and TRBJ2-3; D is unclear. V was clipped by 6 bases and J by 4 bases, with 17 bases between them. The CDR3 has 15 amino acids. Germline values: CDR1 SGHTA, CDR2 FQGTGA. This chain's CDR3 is CASSQTEVDSDTQYF. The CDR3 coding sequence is TGTGCCAGCAGTCAAACAGAAGTGGATTCAGATACGCAGTATTTT. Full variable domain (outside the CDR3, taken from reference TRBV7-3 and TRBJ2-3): GAGVSQTPSNKVTEKGKYVELRCDPISGHTALYWYRQSLGQGPEFLIYFQGTGAADDSGLPNDRFFAVRPEGSVSTLKIQRTERGDSAVYLCASSQTEVDSDTQYFGPGTRLTVL.

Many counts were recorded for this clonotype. The CDR3 nucleotides are TGTGCCAGCAGCCAACCGACAGGGGACATGGGGAACACTGAAGCTTTCTTT. As protein: CASSQPTGDMGNTEAFF. The chain joins TRBV7-9 to TRBJ1-1; TRBD1 matches at 8 bases. Unmatched junction bases numbered 12, after V lost 5 bases and J lost 1 base. The germline CDR1 and CDR2 sequences are SEHNR and FQNEAQ (reference sequence). The CDR3 length is 17 residues.

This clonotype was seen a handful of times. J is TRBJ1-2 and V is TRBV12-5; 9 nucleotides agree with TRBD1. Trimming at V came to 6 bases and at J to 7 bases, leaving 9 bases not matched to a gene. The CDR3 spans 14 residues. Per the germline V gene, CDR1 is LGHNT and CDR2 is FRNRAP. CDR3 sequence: CASGRTGGAFGYTF. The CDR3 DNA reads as TGTGCTAGTGGGCGCACAGGGGGCGCCTTTGGCTACACCTTC.

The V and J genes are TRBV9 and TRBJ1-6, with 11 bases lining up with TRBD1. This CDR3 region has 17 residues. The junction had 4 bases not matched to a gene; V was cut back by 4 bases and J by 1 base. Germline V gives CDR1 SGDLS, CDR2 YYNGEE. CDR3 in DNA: TGTGCCAGCAGCTCTGGGACAGGGGGATCCTATAATTCACCCCTCCACTTT. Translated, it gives CASSSGTGGSYNSPLHF.

CDR3 sequence reads: CSARDRDRDSGANVLTF. The DNA for the CDR3 is TGCAGTGCGCGGGACCGGGACAGGGACTCTGGGGCCAACGTCCTGACTTTC. The J gene is TRBJ2-6, the V gene TRBV20-1, with 9 bases matching TRBD1. CDR1 and CDR2 (germline): DFQATT, SNEGSKA (reference sequence). V shed 6 bases and J 0 bases; nucleotides not matched to a gene: 9. The CDR3 length is 17 residues.

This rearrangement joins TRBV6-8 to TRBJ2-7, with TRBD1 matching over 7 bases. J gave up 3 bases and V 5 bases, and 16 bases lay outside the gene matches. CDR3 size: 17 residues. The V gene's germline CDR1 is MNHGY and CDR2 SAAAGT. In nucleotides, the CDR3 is TGTGCCAGCAGTCTCAAGGGGGCCCAGGGGGATAACTACGAGCAGTACGTC. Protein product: CASSLKGAQGDNYEQYV.

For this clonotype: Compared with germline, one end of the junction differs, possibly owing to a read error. The CDR3 DNA reads as TGTGCCAGCAGTCAGCACCGGGACAGGAGCTCCTATAATTCACTCCTCCACTTT. Amino acids: CASSQHRDRSSYNSLLHF. The rearrangement links TRBV12-3 or TRBV12-4 to TRBJ1-6; 8 bases are shared with TRBD1. The CDR3 covers 18 residues.